Each of the 11 T cell receptor beta chains below was sequenced from the same sample in a study of T cells after yellow fever vaccination. MiXCR was run by TCRdb on the 5' RACE reads, yielding one entry per CDR3 protein. The sample contains around 600,000 distinct CDR3 sequences, over 9% of which appear only once. Sequencing used PBMCs, obtained on the day of the yellow fever booster vaccination. Source of these receptors: a man aged 25 to 40 who received the YFV17D yellow fever vaccine.

The chain couples TRBV6-2 or TRBV6-3 to TRBJ2-3, with 11 bases identical to TRBD2. Germline trimming cut 8 bases from V and 2 bases from J; bases unmatched to any gene: 6. Per the germline V gene, CDR1 is MNHEY and CDR2 is SVGEGT. The CDR3 loop spans 15 amino acids. This chain's CDR3 is CASRLAGLLTDTQYF. As DNA, the CDR3 is TGTGCCAGCCGACTAGCGGGACTCCTCACAGATACGCAGTATTTT.

This clonotype was recorded a few times. The chain carries TRBV9 and TRBJ1-5; 7 nucleotides match TRBD1. The CDR3 spans 15 residues. Germline loops: CDR1 SGDLS, CDR2 YYNGEE. Germline trimming cut 3 bases from V and 4 bases from J; bases unmatched to any gene: 7. The CDR3, as DNA: TGTGCCAGCAGCGCTTCGACAGGGAGAAATCAGCCCCAGCATTTT. Protein: CASSASTGRNQPQHF.

The V gene is TRBV7-9, the J gene TRBJ2-5, with 13 bases matching TRBD2. V shed 4 bases and J 4 bases; nucleotides not matched to a gene: 6. Germline-derived CDR1 and CDR2 are SEHNR and FQNEAQ (reference sequence). The CDR3 has 16 residues. CDR3 region: CASSSRLAGGLETQYF. CDR3 coding DNA: TGTGCCAGCAGCTCCAGACTAGCGGGAGGCCTAGAGACCCAGTACTTC.

The chain combines TRBV7-9 with TRBJ2-1, with 8 bases identical to TRBD2. CDR3 size: 13 residues. The V and J ends lost 5 bases and 9 bases, in that order; junction bases with no gene match: 6. Germline loops: CDR1 SEHNR, CDR2 FQNEAQ (reference sequence). The CDR3 DNA reads TGTGCCAGCAGCCAACCAAGCGGGAGTGAGCAGTTCTTC. This translates into CASSQPSGSEQFF.

This rearrangement joins TRBV4-2 to TRBJ2-1; 12 bases are a match to TRBD1. The V segment lost 4 bases and the J segment 7 bases; nucleotides outside the gene matches: 8. Germline assignment: CDR1 LGHNA and CDR2 YNFKEQ. This CDR3 is 16 amino acids long. CDR3 sequence (DNA): TGTGCCAGCAGCCCCGCCGGGACAGGGGGCGAAAATGAGCAGTTCTTC. It specifies CASSPAGTGGENEQFF.

The chain employs TRBV6-5 and TRBJ2-2, with 7 bases identical to TRBD1. The CDR3 runs to 16 residues. The junction had 4 bases not matched to a gene; V was cut back by 0 bases and J by 3 bases. Germline V gene sequence: CDR1 MNHEY, CDR2 SVGAGI. The CDR3 region has the DNA TGTGCCAGCAGTTACTCGCCAACAGGGGACACCGGGGAGCTGTTTTTT. Translating it yields CASSYSPTGDTGELFF.

In the case of this clonotype: Germline and junction disagree at one end, which may indicate a read error. This chain joins TRBV5-1 and TRBJ2-1, with TRBD2 identical over 8 bases. CDR3 length: 16 amino acids. CDR1 is SGHRS and CDR2 is YFSETQ in the germline V gene. The CDR3 region has the DNA TGCGCCAGCAGCGGAACTAGCGGATTTTCCTACATTGAGCAGTTCTTC. It specifies CASSGTSGFSYIEQFF.

This clonotype came up a few times. This sequence joins TRBV5-1 and TRBJ2-5, with 8 bases fitting TRBD1. CDR3 length: 15 residues. Trimming cost V 3 bases and J 1 base; bases outside gene matches: 5. Germline assignment: CDR1 SGHRS and CDR2 YFSETQ. CDR3 sequence reads: CASSSSGTGQETQYF. CDR3 sequence (DNA): TGCGCCAGCAGCTCATCCGGGACAGGCCAAGAGACCCAGTACTTC.

The V call is TRBV9, the J call TRBJ2-7, with D perhaps given as TRBD1 or TRBD2 (5 bases each). Germline CDR1 is SGDLS and CDR2 is YYNGEE. V was cut by 0 bases and J by 7 bases, with 14 bases left in between. This CDR3 is built from 14 residues. This CDR3 reads CASSVGGDDREQYF. CDR3 sequence (DNA): TGTGCCAGCAGCGTAGGAGGGGACGATCGGGAGCAGTACTTC.

This clonotype occurred many times. This chain uses TRBV3-1 with TRBJ2-7, with a weak D call TRBD1 (6 bases). The CDR3 contains 13 residues. The ends were cut back, 4 bases at V and 6 bases at J, with 13 bases in the middle. Germline CDR1 and CDR2: LGHDT and YNNKEL (reference sequence). Here the CDR3 DNA reads TGTGCCAGCAGCCTTTACCGAGGGGGCGAGCAGTACTTC. Amino acids: CASSLYRGGEQYF.

This clonotype showed up many times. V usage is TRBV7-2 and J usage is TRBJ1-6; no firm D call. This CDR3 has 12 residues. V lost 7 bases to trimming and J lost 10 bases, with 11 bases between them. From germline, CDR1 is SGHTA and CDR2 FQGNSA. This chain's CDR3 is CASNQGRSPLHF. Written as DNA, the CDR3 is TGTGCCAGCAACCAAGGCCGGTCACCCCTCCACTTT.